This T cell receptor beta chain was sequenced in a study of blood T cell repertoires in COVID-19. The wider study: Sample material is recorded as cDNA or gDNA derived from T cells, B-cell-depleted T cells, or PBMCs.

Donors of Cohort 3 who recovered were those that had two negative PCRs, clearance, or symptom resolution. In the original analysis: Nucleated cell number was recorded as an estimate derived from reference gene primer amplification. Some clones are missing from TCRdb's copy, which holds only in-frame ones; the method was immunoSEQ multiplex PCR. The DNA was the basis for D and trimming; V, J and clone size are from that table. The top ten clones hold approximately 2.4% of a sample with about 270,000 clones, 86% of them seen once. The TCR was taken from a woman between 18 and 30 years old who had recovered from COVID-19. Material: PBMCs or T cells enriched from blood (not recorded which).

The CDR3 protein is CASSPSGQGDEQYF. In nucleotides, the CDR3 is TGTGCCAGCAGCCCATCCGGACAGGGGGACGAGCAGTACTTC. The rearrangement joins TRBV7-9 to TRBJ2-7; TRBD1 agrees at 10 bases. Germline values: CDR1 SEHNR, CDR2 FQNEAQ (reference sequence). The CDR3 extends over 14 amino acids. J lost 5 bases, V lost 5 bases, and 6 bases had no gene match.